The rows below give T cell receptor beta chains drawn from one sample of a study of cytomegalovirus exposure and HLA in healthy donors. Sequenced by immunoSEQ multiplex PCR; TCRdb stores in-frame clones only, minus some. The sample shows more than 95,000 clones, 88% of them seen only once. The specimen sequenced was PBMCs. The receptors here all came from a man younger than 30 in good health and CMV-seronegative. CDR3s include the opening cysteine and the closing phenylalanine or tryptophan. The order of the fields is V gene, CDR3 length, CDR3 protein.

TRBV6-6	15	CASSYKAGGPYEQFF
TRBV5-1	13	CASSQGRDTEAFF
TRBV7-9	19	CASRDPPRTRTGFNTEAFF
TRBV5-8	15	CASSLDRGQYNEQFF
TRBV14	13	CASTLFRFAEAFF
TRBV5-1	17	CASSLGSSGSFTDTQYF
TRBV28	15	CASRTRGHPPETQYF
TRBV6-6	13	CASSYGANYGYTF
TRBV25-1	16	CASSDVRGQPIGGYTF
TRBV6-1	16	CASSEASGTGDTEAFF
TRBV10-3	13	CASRAGGGYEQYF
TRBV7-7	15	CASSFRRGLQETQYF
TRBV28	14	CASSPDRRFSQLFF
TRBV2	15	CASRNRQALNQPQHF
TRBV10-3	15	CAISALAGGPDEQFF
TRBV6-6	15	CASSYSFQGTDTQYF
TRBV6-1	14	CASSEGPGHYEQYF
TRBV7-2	15	CASGRRGQGRETQYF
TRBV25-1	15	CATLGLDRPNYGYTF
TRBV19	14	CASSKGTEYQPQHF
TRBV7-2	13	CASSTWSNQPQHF
TRBV29-1	15	CSVRDRGSENQPQHF
TRBV12-5	14	CASAAGQTYNEQFF
TRBV6-5	13	CASRGGQASGYTF
TRBV4-1	19	CASSQLPGQRTYSNQPQHF
TRBV28	15	CASSSGGQGAYEQYF
TRBV10-2	11	CASSARYEQYF
TRBV7-8	15	CASSSPYRQPGGYTF
TRBV7-9	17	CASSLGLAGGASYEQYF
TRBV7-2	17	CASSSSTPTSEQETQYF
TRBV6-1	14	CASSYGQNNSPLHF
TRBV11-2	16	CASSLGTRRENTEAFF